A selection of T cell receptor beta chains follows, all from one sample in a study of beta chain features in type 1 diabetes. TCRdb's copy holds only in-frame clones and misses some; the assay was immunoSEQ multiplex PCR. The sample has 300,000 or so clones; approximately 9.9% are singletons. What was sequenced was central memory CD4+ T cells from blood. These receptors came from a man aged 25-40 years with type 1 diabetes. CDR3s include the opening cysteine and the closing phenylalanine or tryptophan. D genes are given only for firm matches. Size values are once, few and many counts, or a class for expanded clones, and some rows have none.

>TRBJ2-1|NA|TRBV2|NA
TGTGCCAGCAGTGAAGGGGGTGAGCAGTTCTTC
CASSEGGEQFF
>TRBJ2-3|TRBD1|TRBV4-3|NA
TGCGCCAGCAGCCCAGAACACGGGACAGGGACAGATACGCAGTATTTT
CASSPEHGTGTDTQYF
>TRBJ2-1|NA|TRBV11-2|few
TGTGCCAGCAGCTTAGAATTTCTGGGACCGGGGTTCTTC
CASSLEFLGPGFF
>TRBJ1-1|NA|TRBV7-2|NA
TGTGCCAGCAGCCCATCGGGGTACACTGAAGCTTTCTTT
CASSPSGYTEAFF
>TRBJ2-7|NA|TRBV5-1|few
TGCGCCAGCAAGCCTGGAACGGAAAGCTACGAGCAGTACTTC
CASKPGTESYEQYF
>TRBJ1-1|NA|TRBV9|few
TGTGCCAGCAGCGTATTGGGGGGGACTGAAGCTTTCTTT
CASSVLGGTEAFF
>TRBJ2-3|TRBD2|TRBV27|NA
TGTGCCAGCCTCCTAGCGGGGGGGCCCAATACGCAGTATTTT
CASLLAGGPNTQYF
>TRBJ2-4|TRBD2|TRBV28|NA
TGTGCCAGCAACGTGGGGGGGATCGACATTCAGTACTTC
CASNVGGIDIQYF
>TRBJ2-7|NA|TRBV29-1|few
TGCAGCGTTGTGGGCCAGACAGGAGTTGGCGACGAGCAGTACTTC
CSVVGQTGVGDEQYF
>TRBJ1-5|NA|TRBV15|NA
TGTGCCACCAGCAGTAATTTCCCGGGGCAGCCCCAGCATTTT
CATSSNFPGQPQHF
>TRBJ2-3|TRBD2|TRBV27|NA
TGTGCCAGCAGTTCCGCGGGGGGGTCGGGCCCAGATACGCAGTATTTT
CASSSAGGSGPDTQYF
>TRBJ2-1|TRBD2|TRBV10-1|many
TGCGCCAGCAGTGAGATCGGGAGAGCGGGGCAAGGTAATGAGCAGTTCTTC
CASSEIGRAGQGNEQFF
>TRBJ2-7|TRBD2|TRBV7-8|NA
TGTGCCAGCAGCCCAGCGGGATACGAGCAGTACTTC
CASSPAGYEQYF
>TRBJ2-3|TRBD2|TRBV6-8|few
TGTGCCAGCAGTTTGGGACTAGCGAGCACAGATACGCAGTATTTT
CASSLGLASTDTQYF
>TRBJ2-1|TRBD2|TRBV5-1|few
TGCGCCAGCAGCTTGAGGGCTAGCGGGGGCTCGGATGAGCAGTTCTTC
CASSLRASGGSDEQFF
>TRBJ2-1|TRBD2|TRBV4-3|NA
TGCGCCAGCAGCCAAGACAGACTAGCGGGGGGGAACAATGAGCAGTTCTTC
CASSQDRLAGGNNEQFF
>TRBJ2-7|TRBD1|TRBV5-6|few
TGTGCCAGCAGCGCCGGGACAGGGCGCGGCGAGCAGTACTTC
CASSAGTGRGEQYF
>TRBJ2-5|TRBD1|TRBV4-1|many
TGCGCCAGCAGCCAAGACACCGGGACAGGGGGACCGCAAGAGACCCAGTACTTC
CASSQDTGTGGPQETQYF
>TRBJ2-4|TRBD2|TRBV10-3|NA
TGTGCCAGCGGATTAGACTACGCGGGGGGAAACATTCAGTACTTC
CASGLDYAGGNIQYF
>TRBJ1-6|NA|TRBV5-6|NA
TGTGCCAGCAGCTTGGAGTTCTCCTATAATTCACCCCTCCACTTT
CASSLEFSYNSPLHF
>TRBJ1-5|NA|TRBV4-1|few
TGCGCCAGCAGCCAAGGCGGGAGGAATCAGCCCCAGCATTTT
CASSQGGRNQPQHF
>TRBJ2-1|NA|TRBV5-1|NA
TGCGCCAGCAGCTTGGGTACGGGGGGCATCTACAATGAGCAGTTCTTC
CASSLGTGGIYNEQFF
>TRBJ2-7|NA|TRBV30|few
TGTGCCTGGAGTGTGACTCACTACGAGCAGTACTTC
CAWSVTHYEQYF
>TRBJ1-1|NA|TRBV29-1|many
TGCAGCGGTGCTAGGGTCACTGAAGCTTTCTTT
CSGARVTEAFF
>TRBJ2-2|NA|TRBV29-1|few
TGCAGCGCCCGGTGGGGCACTCTGACCGGGGAGCTGTTTTTT
CSARWGTLTGELFF
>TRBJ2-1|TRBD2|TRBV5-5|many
TGTGCCAGCAGCATACTAGCGGGCCTATACAATGAGCAGTTCTTC
CASSILAGLYNEQFF
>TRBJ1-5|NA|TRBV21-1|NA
TGTGCCAGCGTGGCGGTTAATAGCAATCAGCCCCAGCATTTT
CASVAVNSNQPQHF